One and the same sample provided the 19 T cell receptor beta chains below, sequenced in a study of blood T cell repertoires in COVID-19. Generated by immunoSEQ multiplex PCR, the TCRdb table keeps only in-frame clones and is missing some. The sample consists of a few hundred thousand clones, approximately 80% of them appearing once. Sequenced input: PBMCs or T cells enriched from blood (not recorded which). The receptors come from a man aged 25-45 years with acute COVID-19.

The chain joins TRBV6-5 to TRBJ1-2, with D perhaps TRBD1 (5 bases). The CDR3 loop spans 13 amino acids. Per the germline V gene, CDR1 is MNHEY and CDR2 is SVGAGI. Between the trimmed V and J ends, which lost 6 bases and 4 bases, there was a span of 12 bases. CDR3 amino acids: CASSRGRGYGYTF. For the CDR3, the DNA is TGTGCCAGCAGCCGAGGTAGGGGCTATGGCTACACCTTC.

The chain's CDR3 is CASSHPAGELFF. For the CDR3, the DNA is TGTGCCAGCAGCCACCCAGCCGGGGAGCTGTTTTTT. V gene TRBV3-1 (or the pseudogene TRBV3-2) combines with J gene TRBJ2-2; the D is unclear. Germline assignment: CDR1 LGHDT and CDR2 YNNKEL (reference sequence). The V gene lost 3 bases and the J gene lost 6 bases, with 5 bases spanning the gap. This CDR3 comprises 12 residues.

The chain combines TRBV2 with TRBJ1-5, with D possibly TRBD1 on 6 matching bases. V was trimmed by 7 bases and J by 2 bases, leaving 12 bases between them. This CDR3 comprises 14 residues. Germline V CDR1 and CDR2: SNHLY, FYNNEI. The CDR3 spells CASTGVVGNQPQHF. In DNA form, the CDR3 reads TGTGCCAGCACAGGGGTTGTAGGCAATCAGCCCCAGCATTTT.

The chain uses TRBV5-4 and TRBJ1-1; D is ambiguous. The germline V gene has CDR1 SGHNT and CDR2 YYREEE (reference sequence). V was pared by 0 bases and J by 0 bases, with 12 bases between. The CDR3 totals 16 residues. The CDR3 loop is CASSLGRGMVNTEAFF. The CDR3 DNA reads as TGTGCCAGCAGCTTGGGCCGGGGAATGGTGAACACTGAAGCTTTCTTT. Looking up the rest from reference TRBV5-4 and TRBJ1-1 gives the full variable domain: ETGVTQSPTHLIKTRGQQVTLRCSSQSGHNTVSWYQQALGQGPQFIFQYYREEENGRGNFPPRFSGLQFPNYSSELNVNALELDDSALYLCASSLGRGMVNTEAFFGQGTRLTVV.

In this sample, this clone turned up once. The V and J genes are TRBV29-1 and TRBJ2-2; a weak D match, TRBD1 (5 bases). Per germline, CDR1 SQVTM and CDR2 ANQGSEA. Trimming cost V 5 bases and J 5 bases, with 6 bases left between them. The CDR3 contains 11 residues. CDR3 bases: TGCAGCGTTAAGGGGACCGGGGAGCTGTTTTTT. Amino acids: CSVKGTGELFF.

This clone appeared a single time. The chain employs TRBV2 and TRBJ2-7, with TRBD2 as a possible D gene (7 bases). V was cut by 5 bases and J by 1 base, with 18 bases left in between. The CDR3 is 16 amino acids. In germline, CDR1 is SNHLY, CDR2 FYNNEI. The CDR3 coding sequence is TGTGCCAGCAGTTACCTTAGGGGGGGGCCTTCCTACGAGCAGTACTTC. It translates to CASSYLRGGPSYEQYF. Drawing the rest from reference TRBV2 and TRBJ2-7, the complete variable domain is EPEVTQTPSHQVTQMGQEVILRCVPISNHLYFYWYRQILGQKVEFLVSFYNNEISEKSEIFDDQFSVERPDGSNFTLKIRSTKLEDSAMYFCASSYLRGGPSYEQYFGPGTRLTVT.

This clone was seen only once. The gene calls are TRBV9 and TRBJ2-3; unclear D gene. Germline CDR1 reads SGDLS; CDR2 reads YYNGEE. The CDR3 runs 15 residues. V was pared by 1 base and J by 0 bases, with 9 bases between. CDR3 bases: TGTGCCAGCAGCGTATTAACAGTAAGCACAGATACGCAGTATTTT. As protein: CASSVLTVSTDTQYF.

The J gene is TRBJ2-7, the V gene TRBV12-5, with 11 bases matching TRBD1. This CDR3 region has 15 residues. CDR1 LGHNT and CDR2 FRNRAP come from the germline V gene. J lost 6 bases, V lost 1 base, and 5 bases had no gene match. CDR3 nucleotides: TGTGCTAGTGGTTTGGCCGGACAGGGGGCGGCCGAGCAGTACTTC. Amino acids: CASGLAGQGAAEQYF.

The rearrangement uses TRBV5-1 and TRBJ2-2, with D unclear. The CDR3 spans 14 residues. V gave up 3 bases and J gave up 6 bases, with 12 bases separating them. Germline V gene lookup returns CDR1 SGHRS and CDR2 YFSETQ. CDR3 nucleotides: TGCGCCAGCAGCTCCTTGGCTCACGCCGGGGAGCTGTTTTTT. Protein: CASSSLAHAGELFF.

On this clone itself: A read error may produce the germline difference seen at one junction end. V usage is TRBV27 and J usage is TRBJ1-2; 7 bases align to TRBD1. Germline values: CDR1 MNHEY, CDR2 SMNVEV (reference sequence). The CDR3 is 12 residues long. CDR3 DNA sequence: TGTGCCAGTAATTCGATGGGACAGCGATTGAACTTC. This translates into CASNSMGQRLNF.

The chain recombines TRBV5-1 with TRBJ1-3, with D possibly TRBD1 on 6 matching bases. CDR1 and CDR2 (germline): SGHRS, YFSETQ. Trimming removed 2 bases at V and 1 base at J, with 19 bases between. This CDR3 region has 18 residues. The CDR3 DNA reads TGCGCCAGCAGCTTACAGGGCCCTCAAGGCCTATCTGGAAACACCATATATTTT. Translated, it gives CASSLQGPQGLSGNTIYF.

The chain combines TRBV21-1 with TRBJ2-1; the D call in the table, TRBD1, was not verified against the DNA. TRBV21-1 is an annotated pseudogene. This CDR3 comprises 12 residues. For the CDR3, the DNA is TGTGCCAGCAGCAAAGTTAGCCAGGGCGGGTTCTTC. Translation: CASSKVSQGGFF.

This chain links TRBV18 with TRBJ1-1, with D unclear. V gave up 2 bases and J gave up 0 bases, with 4 bases separating them. This CDR3 spans 13 amino acids. Per germline, CDR1 KGHSH and CDR2 LQKENI. The CDR3 DNA is TGTGCCAGCTCACCAGGAGTGAACACTGAAGCTTTCTTT. This gives the protein CASSPGVNTEAFF.

The V and J genes are TRBV5-4 and TRBJ1-2, with 7 nucleotides matching TRBD1. J was trimmed by 0 bases and V by 4 bases; bases with no gene match: 6. CDR1 and CDR2 from the germline V gene are SGHNT and YYREEE (reference sequence). The CDR3 consists of 15 residues. The CDR3 is CASSPRGQTNYGYTF. DNA for the CDR3: TGTGCCAGCAGCCCAAGGGGACAGACTAACTATGGCTACACCTTC.

The V and J genes are TRBV4-2 and TRBJ2-3; D is possibly TRBD2 (6 bases). The CDR3 is 16 amino acids. V lost 2 bases, J lost 0 bases, and 12 bases lay in between. Germline CDR1 LGHNA, CDR2 YNFKEQ. The CDR3 DNA reads as TGTGCCAGCAGCCAATGGCCTAGCGTTAGCACAGATACGCAGTATTTT. Translating it yields CASSQWPSVSTDTQYF.

The gene calls are TRBV27 and TRBJ1-2, with 8 bases aligning to TRBD1. The CDR3 contains 16 residues. V lost 6 bases and J lost 3; bases outside the gene matches: 12. Germline CDR1 MNHEY, CDR2 SMNVEV (reference sequence). The CDR3 region is CASSLRQGRLDYGYTF. CDR3 bases: TGTGCCAGCAGCCTCAGACAGGGGAGGTTGGACTATGGCTACACCTTC.

V usage is TRBV7-9 and J usage is TRBJ2-1; 8 bases match TRBD2. Germline trimming cut 2 bases from V and 6 bases from J; bases unmatched to any gene: 12. CDR1 is SEHNR, CDR2 FQNEAQ, per germline (reference sequence). This CDR3 has 17 amino acids. Here the CDR3 reads CASSLLSGGRSFNEQFF. DNA for the CDR3: TGTGCCAGCAGCTTATTATCGGGGGGGCGTAGCTTCAATGAGCAGTTCTTC.

The chain is built from TRBV14 and TRBJ2-1, with 9 bases fitting TRBD1. Looked up from germline, CDR1 is SGHDN and CDR2 is FVKESK. This CDR3 spans 15 amino acids. With 3 bases clipped from V and 4 bases from J, the junction kept 4 bases outside the gene matches. CDR3 sequence (DNA): TGTGCCAGCAGCCATCGGACAGGGGTATACAATGAGCAGTTCTTC. Translation gives CASSHRTGVYNEQFF. The entire variable domain, with the rest obtained from reference TRBV14 and TRBJ2-1, is as follows: EAGVTQFPSHSVIEKGQTVTLRCDPISGHDNLYWYRRVMGKEIKFLLHFVKESKQDESGMPNNRFLAERTGGTYSTLKVQPAELEDSGVYFCASSHRTGVYNEQFFGPGTRLTVL.

V gene TRBV11-3 combines with J gene TRBJ2-7; possibly TRBD1 for D (6 bases). This CDR3 comprises 13 residues. In germline, CDR1 is SGHNT, CDR2 YENEEA. Trimming took off 3 bases at V and 7 bases at J, with 13 bases between the two ends. The CDR3 region is CASSFRDTREQYF. CDR3 nucleotide sequence: TGTGCCAGCAGCTTCCGGGACACGAGGGAGCAGTACTTC.